The T cell receptor beta chain under discussion was sequenced for a study of T-cell reconstitution after alpha-beta-depleted transplantation in children. Only a few counts were recorded for this clonotype. V was clipped by 3 bases and J by 0 bases, with 6 bases between them. The CDR3 loop spans 14 amino acids. Germline V gives CDR1 SEHNR, CDR2 FQNEAQ (reference sequence). Library preparation (for TCRbeta) was performed with unique molecular identifiers. One entry per CDR3 protein, called by TCRdb with MiXCR from the PCR reads. The table has about 540,000 distinct CDR3 sequences, about a sixth seen once.

This clonotype originated in a human donor who donated a stem cell graft to a child with acute lymphoblastic leukemia. The rearrangement links TRBV7-9 to TRBJ1-5; D gene unclear. The sample was PBMCs from the stem cell graft donor, taken from the stem cell graft. Here the CDR3 reads CASSLGFSNQPQHF. CDR3 sequence (DNA): TGTGCCAGCAGCTTGGGGTTTAGCAATCAGCCCCAGCATTTT.